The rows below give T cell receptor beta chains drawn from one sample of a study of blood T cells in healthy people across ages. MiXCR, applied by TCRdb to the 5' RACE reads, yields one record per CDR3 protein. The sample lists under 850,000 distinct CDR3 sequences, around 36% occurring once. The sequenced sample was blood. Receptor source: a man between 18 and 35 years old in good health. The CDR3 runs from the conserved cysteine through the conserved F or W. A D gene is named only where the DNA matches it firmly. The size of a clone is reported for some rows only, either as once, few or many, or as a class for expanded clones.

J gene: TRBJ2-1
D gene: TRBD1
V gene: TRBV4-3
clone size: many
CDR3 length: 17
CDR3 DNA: TGCGCCAGCAGCTTACAGGGGGCGACCGTAACCTACAATGAGCAGTTCTTC
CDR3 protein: CASSLQGATVTYNEQFF

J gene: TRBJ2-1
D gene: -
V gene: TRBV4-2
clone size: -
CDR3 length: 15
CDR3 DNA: TGTGCCAGCAGCCAAGAACCTAGCTCCTACAATGAGCAGTTCTTC
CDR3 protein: CASSQEPSSYNEQFF

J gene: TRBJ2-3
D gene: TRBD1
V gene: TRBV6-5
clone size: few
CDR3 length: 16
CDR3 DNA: TGTGCCAGCAGCCGCGGGACAGGGATTTTCACAGATACGCAGTATTTT
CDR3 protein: CASSRGTGIFTDTQYF

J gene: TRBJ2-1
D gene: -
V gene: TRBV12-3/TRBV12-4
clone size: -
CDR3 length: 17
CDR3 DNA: TGTGCCAGCAGTTCAAGGACTGGCGGGGTGGTGTACAATGAGCAGTTCTTC
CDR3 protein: CASSSRTGGVVYNEQFF

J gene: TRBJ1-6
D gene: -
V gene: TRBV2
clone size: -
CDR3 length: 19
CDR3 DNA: TGTGCCAGCAGCTACTTGGGGTATATCGGACAGTGGAATAATTCACCCCTCCACTTT
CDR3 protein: CASSYLGYIGQWNNSPLHF

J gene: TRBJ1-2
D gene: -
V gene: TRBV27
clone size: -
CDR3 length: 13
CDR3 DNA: TGTGCCAGCAGTTTACAGGGAAAGCACGGCTACACCTTC
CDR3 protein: CASSLQGKHGYTF

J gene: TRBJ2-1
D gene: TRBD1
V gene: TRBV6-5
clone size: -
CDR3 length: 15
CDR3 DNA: TGTGCCAGCAGTTACACAGGGGGCGATAGCAATGAGCAGTTCTTC
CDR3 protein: CASSYTGGDSNEQFF

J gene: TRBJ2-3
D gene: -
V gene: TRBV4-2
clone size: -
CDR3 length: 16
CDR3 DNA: TGTGCCAGCAGCCAAGATTTGACGAGCGGCGCAGATACGCAGTATTTT
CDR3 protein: CASSQDLTSGADTQYF

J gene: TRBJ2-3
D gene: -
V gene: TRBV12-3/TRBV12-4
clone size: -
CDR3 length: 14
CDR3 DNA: TGTGCCAGCAGTTTAGATGGGATTCTGGATACGCAGTATTTT
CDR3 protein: CASSLDGILDTQYF

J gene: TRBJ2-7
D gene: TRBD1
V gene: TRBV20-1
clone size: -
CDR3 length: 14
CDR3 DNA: TGCGGTGCTAGGGGGGACAGGGCGAAACTCGAGCAGTACTTC
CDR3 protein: CGARGDRAKLEQYF